Below are 27 T cell receptor beta chains sequenced from a single sample in a study of PD-L1 blockade in urothelial cancer. The data were produced by immunoSEQ multiplex PCR, yet TCRdb's version contains in-frame clones alone and is incomplete. This sample has tens of thousands of clones, with 77% found just once. The sequencing used PBMCs, collected around atezolizumab (anti-PD-L1) treatment. Receptor source: a man in his sixties or seventies with urothelial cancer.

The V gene is TRBV7-2, the J gene TRBJ1-1; 8 bases align to TRBD1. CDR1 SGHTA and CDR2 FQGNSA come from the germline V gene. J was trimmed by 7 bases and V by 6 bases; bases with no gene match: 7. The CDR3 has 13 residues. The CDR3 DNA sequence: TGTGCCAGCAGGGATGACAGGGGTCTTGAAGCTTTCTTT. Translation: CASRDDRGLEAFF.

This clone was recorded only once. This chain uses TRBV7-9 with TRBJ1-3; 7 bases align to TRBD1. Germline CDR1 SEHNR, CDR2 FQNEAQ (reference sequence). J gave up 4 bases and V 3 bases, and 6 bases lay outside the gene matches. CDR3 length: 15 amino acids. Here the CDR3 reads CASSLTGTVGNTIYF. The DNA for the CDR3 is TGTGCCAGCAGCTTGACCGGGACAGTCGGAAACACCATATATTTT.

The rearrangement links TRBV5-8 to TRBJ2-2, with D perhaps TRBD2 (6 bases). Between the trimmed V and J ends, which lost 4 bases and 5 bases, there was a span of 6 bases. The length of the CDR3 is 12 residues. Germline lookup yields CDR1 SGHTS and CDR2 YDEGEE. CDR3 bases: TGTGCCAGCAGCCGGGGGACCGGGGAGCTGTTTTTT. Amino acids: CASSRGTGELFF. The variable domain in full, completed from reference TRBV5-8 and TRBJ2-2, reads EAGVTQSPTHLIKTRGQQATLRCSPISGHTSVYWYQQALGLGLQFLLWYDEGEERNRGNFPPRFSGRQFPNYSSELNVNALELEDSALYLCASSRGTGELFFGEGSRLTVL.

The chain combines TRBV28 with TRBJ1-2; TRBD1 is a possible D gene (6 bases). Trimming took 3 bases from V and 0 from J, leaving 14 bases between them. The CDR3 extends over 16 amino acids. Germline V lookup: CDR1 MDHEN, CDR2 SYDVKM. The CDR3 loop is CASSLGGTPTNYGYTF. CDR3 DNA: TGTGCCAGCAGTTTGGGGGGGACACCGACTAACTATGGCTACACCTTC.

Notes on this clone: Other DNA sequences of this sample code for an identical CDR3. The chain uses TRBV7-9 and TRBJ1-1; D not certain. The V and J ends lost 1 base and 0 bases respectively, with 6 bases between them. Germline CDR1 SEHNR, CDR2 FQNEAQ (reference sequence). CDR3 size: 14 residues. CDR3 bases: TGTGCCAGCAGCTTAGGCGGGCTGAACACTGAAGCTTTCTTT. It is translated as CASSLGGLNTEAFF.

The J gene is TRBJ2-1, the V gene TRBV7-3, with D perhaps matching TRBD1 (5 bases). The CDR3 has 15 amino acids. Germline values: CDR1 SGHTA, CDR2 FQGTGA. The V end was cut by 3 bases, the J end by 0 bases, with 9 bases between. The CDR3 nucleotides are TGTGCCAGCAGCTTTCAGGGTTCCTCCTACAATGAGCAGTTCTTC. It encodes CASSFQGSSYNEQFF.

This clone was recorded once. The rearrangement uses TRBV7-9 and TRBJ1-4; TRBD1 matches at 9 bases. The CDR3 runs 14 residues. Germline lookup yields CDR1 SEHNR and CDR2 FQNEAQ (reference sequence). After removal of 3 bases from V and 7 bases from J, the junction contained 3 bases not matched to a gene. The CDR3 nucleotides read TGTGCCAGCAGCTTGAGACAGGGGGGTGAAAAACTGTTTTTT. Translated, it gives CASSLRQGGEKLFF.

The V gene is TRBV7-2, the J gene TRBJ1-3; a possible D gene is TRBD1 (6 bases). This CDR3 spans 18 amino acids. V was shortened by 5 bases and J by 0 bases, with 20 bases between the two germline ends. Germline loops: CDR1 SGHTA, CDR2 FQGNSA. The CDR3 loop is CASSRILQGPVSGNTIYF. The CDR3 nucleotides read TGTGCCAGCAGCCGTATCTTACAGGGTCCGGTCTCTGGAAACACCATATATTTT.

V gene TRBV2 combines with J gene TRBJ2-7; 7 bases are a match to TRBD1. V lost 5 bases, J lost 0 bases, and 4 bases stayed unmatched. Germline CDR1 reads SNHLY; CDR2 reads FYNNEI. The CDR3 is 14 residues long. CDR3 nucleotide sequence: TGTGCCAGCAGTTGGGGACAGAGCTCCTACGAGCAGTACTTC. This encodes CASSWGQSSYEQYF.

The rearrangement uses TRBV7-2 and TRBJ2-7; D ambiguous. From germline, CDR1 is SGHTA and CDR2 FQGNSA. V was shortened by 2 bases and J by 3 bases, with 17 bases between the two germline ends. This CDR3 region has 16 residues. The CDR3 region is CASSLKHSPPLYEQYF. Written as DNA, the CDR3 is TGTGCCAGCAGCTTAAAGCACTCTCCCCCCCTCTACGAGCAGTACTTC. Variable domain in full (rest from reference TRBV7-2 and TRBJ2-7): GAGVSQSPSNKVTEKGKDVELRCDPISGHTALYWYRQSLGQGLEFLIYFQGNSAPDKSGLPSDRFSAERTGGSVSTLTIQRTQQEDSAVYLCASSLKHSPPLYEQYFGPGTRLTVT.

The chain joins TRBV14 to TRBJ1-5, with 8 bases that match TRBD1. Trimming took 0 bases from V and 8 from J; bases not matched to a gene: 18. This CDR3 has 19 residues. In germline, CDR1 is SGHDN, CDR2 FVKESK. CDR3 in DNA: TGTGCCAGCAGCCAAGATTTGATTTTTGGGTCAGGGGGCGGGAAGCCCCAGCATTTT. The encoded protein is CASSQDLIFGSGGGKPQHF.

This clone was detected only once. The chain couples TRBV11-3 to TRBJ2-3; 8 nucleotides align to TRBD2. With V trimmed by 4 bases and J by 0 bases, 3 bases remained unmatched. CDR3 size: 15 residues. Per germline, CDR1 SGHNT and CDR2 YENEEA. The CDR3 is CASSSGGVSTDTQYF. CDR3 DNA: TGTGCCAGCAGCTCCGGGGGGGTAAGCACAGATACGCAGTATTTT. The variable domain in full, with the rest retrieved from reference TRBV11-3 and TRBJ2-3, is EAGVVQSPRYKIIEKKQPVAFWCNPISGHNTLYWYLQNLGQGPELLIRYENEEAVDDSQLPKDRFSAERLKGVDSTLKIQPAELGDSAVYLCASSSGGVSTDTQYFGPGTRLTVL.

The chain combines TRBV5-1 with TRBJ2-2; 8 bases line up with TRBD1. The V gene end was trimmed by 7 bases and the J gene end by 3 bases; junction bases not matched to a gene: 8. The CDR3 has 15 amino acids. Germline CDR1 reads SGHRS; CDR2 reads YFSETQ. The CDR3 reads CASARQGWYTGELFF. The CDR3 DNA reads TGCGCCAGCGCTCGACAGGGGTGGTACACCGGGGAGCTGTTTTTT.

This sequence joins TRBV28 and TRBJ2-5; 7 nucleotides match TRBD2. The CDR3 spans 15 residues. The V gene end was trimmed by 6 bases and the J gene end by 7 bases; junction bases not matched to a gene: 14. Germline assignment: CDR1 MDHEN and CDR2 SYDVKM. The CDR3 loop is CASSRSGEGGGTQYF. The CDR3, as DNA: TGTGCCAGCAGCCGTAGTGGGGAGGGTGGAGGGACCCAGTACTTC.

The chain carries TRBV4-3 and TRBJ2-7; 8 positions match TRBD1. Germline CDR1 LGHNA, CDR2 YSLEER. CDR3 size: 14 residues. Trimming took 2 bases from V and 7 from J; bases not matched to a gene: 7. The DNA for the CDR3 is TGCGCCAGCAGCCAACAGACAGGGGTGGGGGAGCAGTACTTC. As protein: CASSQQTGVGEQYF.

V gene TRBV11-2 combines with J gene TRBJ2-7, with TRBD1 identical over 9 bases. Germline CDR1 SGHAT, CDR2 FQNNGV. V lost 7 bases to trimming and J lost 5 bases; unmatched junction nucleotides: 9. The CDR3 is 14 residues long. CDR3 nucleotides: TGTGCCAGCACCCAGGACAGGGGTATCCACGAGCAGTACTTC. Its translation: CASTQDRGIHEQYF.

This sequence joins TRBV5-1 and TRBJ2-5; D is perhaps TRBD2 (5 bases). Germline loops: CDR1 SGHRS, CDR2 YFSETQ. This CDR3 is 12 amino acids long. V shed 4 bases and J shed 13 bases, with 17 bases lying between them. Written as DNA, the CDR3 is TGCGCCAGCAGCGAAACACTAGAACCACTGTACTTC. Encoded protein: CASSETLEPLYF.

The V call is TRBV11-2, the J call TRBJ2-7, with 14 bases that match TRBD2. Trimming cost V 6 bases and J 4 bases; bases outside gene matches: 14. The germline V gene encodes CDR1 SGHAT and CDR2 FQNNGV. The CDR3 totals 18 residues. The CDR3 here is CASRPPTGTSGSTYEQYF. For the CDR3, the DNA is TGTGCCAGCAGGCCGCCCACCGGGACTAGCGGGAGTACGTACGAGCAGTACTTC.

This chain uses TRBV2 with TRBJ1-1; a weak D match, TRBD1 (5 bases). V was clipped by 2 bases and J by 4 bases, with 11 bases between them. Per germline, CDR1 SNHLY and CDR2 FYNNEI. This CDR3 is built from 14 residues. The DNA for the CDR3 is TGTGCCAGCAGTGAACTCAGGGCAGGCACTGAAGCTTTCTTT. It is translated as CASSELRAGTEAFF.

The V call is TRBV12-5, the J call TRBJ2-2; maybe TRBD2 (5 bases). V lost 0 bases and J 4 bases, leaving 15 bases between the germline ends. The germline CDR1 and CDR2 sequences are LGHNT and FRNRAP. This CDR3 has 17 amino acids. The CDR3 here is CASGLVREGSRTGELFF. CDR3 DNA sequence: TGTGCTAGTGGTTTGGTACGGGAAGGGTCACGCACCGGGGAGCTGTTTTTT.

The chain joins TRBV7-2 to TRBJ1-2; D call uncertain. The ends were cut back, 5 bases at V and 4 bases at J, with 20 bases in the middle. Germline V gene lookup returns CDR1 SGHTA and CDR2 FQGNSA. The CDR3 loop spans 16 amino acids. CDR3 nucleotides: TGTGCCAGCAGCCCCCGGCCGAGGGCTGGAAGCTATGGCTACACCTTC. Its translation: CASSPRPRAGSYGYTF.

This rearrangement joins TRBV6-5 to TRBJ1-4; perhaps TRBD1 as D (6 bases). The germline V gene has CDR1 MNHEY and CDR2 SVGAGI. The CDR3 loop spans 15 amino acids. Trimming shortened V by 0 bases and J by 6 bases, and 11 bases separated the two germline ends. CDR3 in DNA: TGTGCCAGCAGTTACTCCGGCACAGGGTATGAAAAACTGTTTTTT. Its protein is CASSYSGTGYEKLFF.

This chain uses TRBV20-1 with TRBJ2-5; the D is unclear. Deletions cut 4 bases from V and 0 bases from J, with 3 bases between. CDR3 length: 11 amino acids. The germline V gene encodes CDR1 DFQATT and CDR2 SNEGSKA (reference sequence). In nucleotides, the CDR3 is TGCAGTGCTACTAACCAAGAGACCCAGTACTTC. This sequence encodes CSATNQETQYF.

The rearrangement joins TRBV30 to TRBJ2-1; 9 bases align to TRBD1. Germline V gene data show CDR1 as GTSNPN and CDR2 as SVGIG (reference sequence). The CDR3 runs to 15 residues. With V trimmed by 2 bases and J by 3 bases, 5 bases remained unmatched. CDR3 nucleotide sequence: TGTGCCTGGAGTCCCGGGACAGGGAACTACAATGAGCAGTTCTTC. Translated: CAWSPGTGNYNEQFF. The full variable domain, completed using reference TRBV30 and TRBJ2-1, is SQTIHQWPATLVQPVGSPLSLECTVEGTSNPNLYWYRQAAGRGLQLLFYSVGIGQISSEVPQNLSASRPQDRQFILSSKKLLLSDSGFYLCAWSPGTGNYNEQFFGPGTRLTVL.

V and J are TRBV4-1 and TRBJ1-1, with D maybe TRBD1 (6 bases). Trimming pared 4 bases from V and 7 bases from J, leaving 19 bases between. CDR3 size: 15 residues. Germline CDR1 reads MGHRA; CDR2 reads YSYEKL. The CDR3 here is CASSLGQQRHLEAFF. CDR3 sequence (DNA): TGCGCCAGCAGCCTTGGACAGCAACGACACCTTGAAGCTTTCTTT.

V and J are TRBV18 and TRBJ2-1; 8 nucleotides agree with TRBD1. The germline V gene has CDR1 KGHSH and CDR2 LQKENI. This CDR3 is built from 15 residues. V was pared by 6 bases and J by 3 bases, with 7 bases of the junction left unmatched. The CDR3 DNA follows: TGTGCCAGCTCCCCCGGACAGGGAGGCTACAATGAGCAGTTCTTC. It is translated as CASSPGQGGYNEQFF.

The chain combines TRBV7-2 with TRBJ1-1, with D possibly being TRBD1 (6 bases). CDR3 length: 15 residues. Trimming shortened V by 5 bases and J by 4 bases, and 17 bases separated the two germline ends. Germline CDR1 and CDR2: SGHTA and FQGNSA. The CDR3 DNA follows: TGTGCCAGCAGCCCAGTCTTCAGGGGCGCCACTGAAGCTTTCTTT. Amino acid sequence: CASSPVFRGATEAFF.